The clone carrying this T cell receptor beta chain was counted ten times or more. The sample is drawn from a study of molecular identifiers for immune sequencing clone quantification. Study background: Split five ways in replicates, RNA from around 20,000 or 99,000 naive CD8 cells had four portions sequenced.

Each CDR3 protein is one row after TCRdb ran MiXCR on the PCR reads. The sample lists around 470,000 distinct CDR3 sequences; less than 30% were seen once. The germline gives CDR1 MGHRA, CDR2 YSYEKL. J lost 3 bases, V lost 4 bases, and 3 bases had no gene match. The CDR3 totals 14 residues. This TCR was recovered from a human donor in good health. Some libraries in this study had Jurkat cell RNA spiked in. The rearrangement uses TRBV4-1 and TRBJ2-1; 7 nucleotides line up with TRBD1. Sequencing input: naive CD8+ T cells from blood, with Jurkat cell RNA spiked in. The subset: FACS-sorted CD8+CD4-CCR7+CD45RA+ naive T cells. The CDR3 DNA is TGCGCCAGCAGCCCGGACAGGAACTACAATGAGCAGTTCTTC. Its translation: CASSPDRNYNEQFF.